The 27 T cell receptor beta chains below were found in one sample sequenced in a study of blood T cell repertoires in COVID-19. The repertoire was sequenced with immunoSEQ multiplex PCR; TCRdb's copy has only in-frame clones and lacks some. This table holds around 190,000 clones, about four fifths found once. Source material: peripheral blood. The source of these receptors is a human donor in a cohort sampled during active COVID-19.

The V call is TRBV11-2, the J call TRBJ1-2; D is undetermined. This CDR3 has 13 amino acids. Germline values: CDR1 SGHAT, CDR2 FQNNGV. Trimming removed 0 bases from V and 8 bases from J, with 10 bases in between. The CDR3 protein is CASSLDRGPGYTF. DNA of the CDR3: TGTGCCAGCAGCTTAGATCGGGGTCCGGGCTACACCTTC.

This sequence joins TRBV6-6 and TRBJ2-7, with 7 bases aligning to TRBD1. V shed 5 bases, J shed 2 bases, and the junction held 3 bases outside the gene matches. Germline-derived CDR1 and CDR2 are MNHNY and SVGAGI (reference sequence). The CDR3 extends over 13 amino acids. The CDR3 is CASSNRGAYEQYF. The DNA for the CDR3 is TGTGCCAGCAGTAACAGGGGTGCCTACGAGCAGTACTTC.

This rearrangement joins TRBV11-1 to TRBJ1-2, with 8 bases fitting TRBD1. Germline trimming cut 3 bases from V and 7 bases from J; bases unmatched to any gene: 10. Germline values: CDR1 SGHAT, CDR2 FQDESV (reference sequence). CDR3 length equals 15 residues. The CDR3 loop is CASSLGGQGLSGYTF. CDR3 sequence (DNA): TGTGCCAGCAGCTTGGGTGGACAGGGACTTTCTGGCTACACCTTC.

This clone was seen only once. J is TRBJ2-5 and V is TRBV2; 13 nucleotides line up with TRBD2. The length of the CDR3 is 16 residues. Germline-derived CDR1 and CDR2 are SNHLY and FYNNEI. V was clipped by 6 bases and J by 4 bases; unmatched bases: 8. The CDR3: CASRTTSGGEGETQYF. In DNA, the CDR3 is TGTGCCAGCAGAACCACTAGCGGGGGGGAGGGAGAGACCCAGTACTTC.

The chain employs TRBV2 and TRBJ1-5; TRBD1 is a possible D gene (5 bases). V was shortened by 3 bases and J by 2 bases, with 14 bases between the two germline ends. The CDR3 length is 16 residues. Looked up from germline, CDR1 is SNHLY and CDR2 is FYNNEI. CDR3 loop: CASSDGGGMGNQPQHF. The CDR3 DNA reads as TGTGCCAGCAGTGATGGGGGGGGAATGGGCAATCAGCCCCAGCATTTT.

This chain connects TRBV6-1 to TRBJ2-1; 8 nucleotides match TRBD1. The CDR3 has 18 amino acids. With V trimmed by 4 bases and J by 3 bases, 14 bases remained unmatched. Germline V CDR1 and CDR2: MNHNS, SASEGT. CDR3 bases: TGTGCCAGCAGTGCAGACAGGGGAGTCACCTCTAGCTACAATGAGCAGTTCTTC. It is translated as CASSADRGVTSSYNEQFF.

In its sample, this clone was seen once. This sequence joins TRBV19 and TRBJ1-5, with a possible D match to TRBD1 (5 bases). The CDR3 has 14 residues. V was clipped by 2 bases and J by 11 bases, with 16 bases between them. Per germline, CDR1 LNHDA and CDR2 SQIVND (reference sequence). The CDR3 here is CASSIIIRQPAQHF. The CDR3 DNA reads as TGTGCCAGTAGTATAATCATCAGACAGCCGGCCCAGCATTTT.

About this clone: One junction end does not reproduce the germline sequence, and a read error may be involved. This sequence joins TRBV2 and TRBJ2-1; 10 bases line up with TRBD1. CDR3 length: 14 amino acids. Germline assignment: CDR1 SNHLY and CDR2 FYNNEI. Here the CDR3 reads CASGDRGRLDEQFF. The CDR3 region has the DNA TGTGCCAGCGGTGACAGGGGGCGGTTGGATGAGCAGTTCTTC. Supplemented by reference TRBV2 and TRBJ2-1, the full variable domain reads EPEVTQTPSHQVTQMGQEVILRCVPISNHLYFYWYRQILGQKVEFLVSFYNNEISEKSEIFDDQFSVERPDGSNFTLKIRSTKLEDSAMYFCASGDRGRLDEQFFGPGTRLTVL.

This chain connects TRBV5-5 to TRBJ1-2; D might be TRBD1 (6 bases). Germline V gives CDR1 SGHKS, CDR2 YYEKEE (reference sequence). CDR3 length: 13 amino acids. Trimming left V 3 bases short and J 4 bases short, with 10 bases between. CDR3 coding DNA: TGTGCCAGCAGCTCCGCAGGGGCCTATGGCTACACCTTC. It is translated as CASSSAGAYGYTF.

A note on this clone: The same CDR3 is also encoded by other DNA sequences in this sample. The chain joins TRBV5-1 to TRBJ2-3; D may be TRBD1 (5 bases). CDR3 length: 14 residues. The V and J ends lost 0 bases and 0 bases respectively, with 5 bases between them. Germline V gene sequence: CDR1 SGHRS, CDR2 YFSETQ. The CDR3 DNA follows: TGCGCCAGCAGCTTGGGACAGAGCACAGATACGCAGTATTTT. Translation gives CASSLGQSTDTQYF.

This clone was seen only once. The V gene is TRBV5-1, the J gene TRBJ1-2; 9 positions agree with TRBD1. Germline CDR1 reads SGHRS; CDR2 reads YFSETQ. The ends lost 4 bases at V and 5 bases at J; junction bases unmatched: 6. This CDR3 is 14 amino acids long. The chain's CDR3 is CASSQDRGGYGYTF. In DNA form, the CDR3 reads TGCGCCAGCAGCCAGGACAGGGGAGGATATGGCTACACCTTC.

The table lists this clone with a few counts. V usage is TRBV2 and J usage is TRBJ2-5; possibly TRBD2 for D (5 bases). V lost 0 bases to trimming and J lost 1 base, with 9 bases between them. The CDR3 covers 15 residues. Per germline, CDR1 SNHLY and CDR2 FYNNEI. The CDR3, as DNA: TGTGCCAGCAGTGAAGCAGGGAGCGGCCAAGAGACCCAGTACTTC. Translating gives CASSEAGSGQETQYF.

The chain combines TRBV6-5 with TRBJ2-3; 10 bases line up with TRBD1. CDR3 length: 15 amino acids. Trimming removed 7 bases from V and 3 bases from J; junction bases left unmatched: 7. Per germline, CDR1 MNHEY and CDR2 SVGAGI. For the CDR3, the DNA is TGTGCCAGCACCTCACCGGGACAGGGGACAGATACGCAGTATTTT. This translates into CASTSPGQGTDTQYF.

This clone appeared once. V usage is TRBV7-9 and J usage is TRBJ2-2, with D possibly TRBD1 on 5 matching bases. CDR3 length: 12 amino acids. V shed 6 bases and J shed 4 bases, with 6 bases lying between them. Per the germline V gene, CDR1 is SEHNR and CDR2 is FQNEAQ (reference sequence). DNA of the CDR3: TGTGCCAGCAGGACAGCCACCGGGGAGCTGTTTTTT. Translated: CASRTATGELFF.

About this clone itself: Other DNA sequences from this sample encode an identical CDR3 as well. The chain has TRBV9 and TRBJ2-7, with 8 bases matching TRBD1. With V trimmed by 4 bases and J by 2 bases, 5 bases remained unmatched. Germline V lookup: CDR1 SGDLS, CDR2 YYNGEE. The CDR3 extends over 14 amino acids. As DNA, the CDR3 is TGTGCCAGCAGCCCCGGACAGGGAGCCTACGAGCAGTACTTC. As protein: CASSPGQGAYEQYF. Supplemented by reference TRBV9 and TRBJ2-7, the full variable domain reads DSGVTQTPKHLITATGQRVTLRCSPRSGDLSVYWYQQSLDQGLQFLIQYYNGEERAKGNILERFSAQQFPDLHSELNLSSLELGDSALYFCASSPGQGAYEQYFGPGTRLTVT.

The V call is TRBV19, the J call TRBJ2-7, with a tentative D call TRBD2 (6 bases). Per germline, CDR1 LNHDA and CDR2 SQIVND (reference sequence). The CDR3 is 15 amino acids. V was pared by 1 base and J by 2 bases, with 12 bases between. CDR3 bases: TGTGCCAGTAGTATAGCGGGGGATCCCGCCTACGAGCAGTACTTC. Its translation: CASSIAGDPAYEQYF. The full variable domain, with the rest looked up from reference TRBV19 and TRBJ2-7, is DGGITQSPKYLFRKEGQNVTLSCEQNLNHDAMYWYRQDPGQGLRLIYYSQIVNDFQKGDIAEGYSVSREKKESFPLTVTSAQKNPTAFYLCASSIAGDPAYEQYFGPGTRLTVT.

The rearrangement links TRBV28 to TRBJ1-1; D call uncertain. V was pared by 7 bases and J by 4 bases, with 19 bases between. There are 15 residues in the CDR3. The germline V gene encodes CDR1 MDHEN and CDR2 SYDVKM. In nucleotides, the CDR3 is TGTGCCAGCACCTTCCTTCGGAGTAGGAGCACTGAAGCTTTCTTT. Translated, it gives CASTFLRSRSTEAFF.

This chain joins TRBV5-5 and TRBJ1-2; D gene uncertain. Germline values: CDR1 SGHKS, CDR2 YYEKEE (reference sequence). V lost 5 bases and J lost 4, with 18 bases in between. The CDR3 is made up of 15 amino acids. The CDR3 spells CASSLLAAGSYGYTF. The CDR3 region has the DNA TGTGCCAGCAGTCTCCTGGCGGCGGGGAGCTATGGCTACACCTTC.

J is TRBJ1-3 and V is TRBV6-6, with D unresolved. The V gene's germline CDR1 is MNHNY and CDR2 SVGAGI (reference sequence). The CDR3 is 16 amino acids. Trimming took off 1 base at V and 8 bases at J, with 18 bases between the two ends. CDR3 protein: CASSYWEGGIRDTIYF. DNA of the CDR3: TGTGCCAGCAGTTACTGGGAGGGAGGGATTCGGGACACCATATATTTT.

The V gene is TRBV7-3, the J gene TRBJ2-2; D remains ambiguous. V lost 1 base and J lost 5, with 8 bases in between. The CDR3 has 14 residues. Germline lookup yields CDR1 SGHTA and CDR2 FQGTGA. CDR3 sequence: CASSLRAHTGELFF. CDR3 in DNA: TGTGCCAGCAGCTTAAGGGCACATACCGGGGAGCTGTTTTTT.

This clone was detected only a few times. The J gene is TRBJ1-5, the V gene TRBV12-5, with 7 nucleotides matching TRBD1. CDR3 size: 16 residues. CDR1 and CDR2 from the germline V gene are LGHNT and FRNRAP. J gave up 5 bases and V 4 bases, and 11 bases lay outside the gene matches. Written as DNA, the CDR3 is TGTGCTAGTGGTTCCCAAGTCGGGCAGGGGGATCAGCCCCAGCATTTT. Translation gives CASGSQVGQGDQPQHF.

The V gene is TRBV2, the J gene TRBJ2-1, with TRBD1 matching 8 bases. The ends lost 7 bases at V and 8 bases at J; junction bases unmatched: 10. Germline lookup yields CDR1 SNHLY and CDR2 FYNNEI. This CDR3 contains 14 residues. The CDR3 loop reads CASKGTGPLYEQFF. The DNA of the CDR3 is TGTGCCAGCAAGGGGACAGGCCCCTTGTATGAGCAGTTCTTC.

The chain couples TRBV5-5 to TRBJ2-7; possible D gene TRBD2, 5 bases. Germline loops: CDR1 SGHKS, CDR2 YYEKEE (reference sequence). Trimming stripped 2 bases from V and 4 bases from J, with 10 bases between. This CDR3 spans 13 amino acids. The chain's CDR3 is CASSFIRGYEQYF. The CDR3 region has the DNA TGTGCCAGCAGCTTCATTCGGGGTTACGAGCAGTACTTC.

In this sample, this clone turned up a few times. The chain joins TRBV2 to TRBJ1-2; TRBD1 is a possible D gene (6 bases). The CDR3 length is 12 residues. Per germline, CDR1 SNHLY and CDR2 FYNNEI. Trimming took 6 bases from V and 8 from J, leaving 13 bases between them. The CDR3 sequence: CASRPDRQGYTF. CDR3 DNA: TGTGCCAGCAGGCCTGACAGGCAGGGCTACACCTTC.

The rearrangement uses TRBV5-5 and TRBJ2-7; 7 bases are shared with TRBD1. CDR1 and CDR2 from the germline V gene are SGHKS and YYEKEE (reference sequence). Trimming at V came to 0 bases and at J to 2 bases, leaving 5 bases not matched to a gene. This CDR3 contains 15 residues. The CDR3 DNA sequence: TGTGCCAGCAGCTTGGCAGGACAGGCAACCTACGAGCAGTACTTC. It specifies CASSLAGQATYEQYF.

V usage is TRBV6-1 and J usage is TRBJ1-6, with a tentative D call TRBD1 (6 bases). The CDR3 runs 17 residues. V gave up 2 bases and J gave up 4 bases, with 15 bases separating them. Germline loops: CDR1 MNHNS, CDR2 SASEGT. In DNA form, the CDR3 reads TGTGCCAGCAGTGAATACCCGGACAGCCGTTATAATTCACCCCTCCACTTT. It yields the protein CASSEYPDSRYNSPLHF.

The gene calls are TRBV6-5 and TRBJ1-4; D may be TRBD1 (6 bases). There are 15 residues in the CDR3. Per the germline V gene, CDR1 is MNHEY and CDR2 is SVGAGI. Trimming removed 2 bases at V and 10 bases at J, with 17 bases between. The CDR3 bases are TGTGCCAGCAGTTACGGGTCAGGGGTTAGCGTAAAACTGTTTTTT. Protein sequence: CASSYGSGVSVKLFF.